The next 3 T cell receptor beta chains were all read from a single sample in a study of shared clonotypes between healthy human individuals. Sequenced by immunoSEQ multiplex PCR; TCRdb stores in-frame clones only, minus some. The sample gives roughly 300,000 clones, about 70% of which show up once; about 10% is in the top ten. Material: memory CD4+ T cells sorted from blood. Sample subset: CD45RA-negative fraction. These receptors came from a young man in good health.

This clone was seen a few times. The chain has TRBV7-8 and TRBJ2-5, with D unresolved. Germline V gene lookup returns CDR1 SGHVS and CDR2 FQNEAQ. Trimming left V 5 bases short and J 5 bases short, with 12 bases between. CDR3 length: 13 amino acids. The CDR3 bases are TGTGCCAGCAGCCCTGAGACCGGCGAGACCCAGTACTTC. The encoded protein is CASSPETGETQYF.

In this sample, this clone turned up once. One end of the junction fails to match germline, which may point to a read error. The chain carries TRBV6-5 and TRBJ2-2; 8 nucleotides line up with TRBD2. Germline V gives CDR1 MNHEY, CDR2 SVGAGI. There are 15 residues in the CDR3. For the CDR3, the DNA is TGTGCCAGCAGCTACTCAGCGGGAGCTACCGGGGAGCTGTTTTTT. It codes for CASSYSAGATGELFF.

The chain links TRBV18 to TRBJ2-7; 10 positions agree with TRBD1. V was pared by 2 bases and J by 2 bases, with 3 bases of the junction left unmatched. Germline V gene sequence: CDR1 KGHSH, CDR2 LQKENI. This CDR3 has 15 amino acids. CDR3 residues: CASSPAGTGAYEQYF. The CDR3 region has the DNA TGTGCCAGCTCACCAGCCGGGACAGGGGCCTACGAGCAGTACTTC.